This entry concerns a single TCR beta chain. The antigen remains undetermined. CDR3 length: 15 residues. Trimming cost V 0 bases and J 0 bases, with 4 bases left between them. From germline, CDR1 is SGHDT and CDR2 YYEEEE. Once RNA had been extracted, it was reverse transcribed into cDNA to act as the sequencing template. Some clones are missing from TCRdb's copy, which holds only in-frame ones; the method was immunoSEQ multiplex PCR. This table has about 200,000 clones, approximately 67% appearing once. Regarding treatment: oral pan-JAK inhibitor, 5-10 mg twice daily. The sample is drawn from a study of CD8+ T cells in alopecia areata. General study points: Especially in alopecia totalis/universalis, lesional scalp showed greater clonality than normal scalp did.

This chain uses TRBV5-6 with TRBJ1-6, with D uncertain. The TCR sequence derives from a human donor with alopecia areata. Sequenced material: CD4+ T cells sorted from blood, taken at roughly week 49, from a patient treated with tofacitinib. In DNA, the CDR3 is TGTGCCAGCAGCTTGGTAGGCTCCTATAATTCACCCCTCCACTTT. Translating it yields CASSLVGSYNSPLHF.